Below are 11 T cell receptor beta chains sequenced from a single sample in a study of cytomegalovirus exposure and HLA in healthy donors. The PCR was carried out with 60 Vbeta primers and 13 Jbeta primers. The method was immunoSEQ multiplex PCR; TCRdb's version includes in-frame clones alone and lacks a portion of them. The sample contains under 200,000 clones, 84% of which appear only once. Sequences were obtained from PBMCs. These receptors were collected from a man in his forties or fifties in good health and CMV-seropositive.

This rearrangement joins TRBV15 to TRBJ2-7; 9 nucleotides line up with TRBD1. Trimming removed 3 bases from V and 6 bases from J; junction bases left unmatched: 9. The CDR3 is 15 residues long. Germline CDR1 is LNHNV and CDR2 is YYDKDF (reference sequence). The CDR3 nucleotides are TGTGCCACCAGCAGTTGGGGACAGGGAGAGGGCGAGCAGTACTTC. Amino acids: CATSSWGQGEGEQYF.

The rearrangement links TRBV27 to TRBJ1-2, with D unclear. Germline values: CDR1 MNHEY, CDR2 SMNVEV (reference sequence). The V and J ends lost 3 bases and 7 bases respectively, with 9 bases between them. This CDR3 contains 12 residues. The CDR3 region is CASSFAGGGYTF. CDR3 nucleotide sequence: TGTGCCAGCAGTTTTGCGGGAGGTGGCTACACCTTC.

The gene calls are TRBV25-1 and TRBJ1-6; perhaps TRBD1 as D (6 bases). V lost 7 bases and J 7 bases, leaving 14 bases between the germline ends. The germline CDR1 and CDR2 sequences are MGHDK and SYGVNS. CDR3 length: 14 residues. The CDR3: CASTVGHPNSPLHF. CDR3 coding DNA: TGTGCCAGCACCGTGGGACACCCGAATTCACCCCTCCACTTT.

The chain is built from TRBV18 and TRBJ1-2, with 7 bases lining up with TRBD1. The V gene's germline CDR1 is KGHSH and CDR2 LQKENI. The length of the CDR3 is 14 residues. With 4 bases clipped from V and 6 bases from J, the junction kept 8 bases outside the gene matches. For the CDR3, the DNA is TGTGCCAGCTCACTCTCGGACAGGACCGATGGCTACACCTTC. Translation gives CASSLSDRTDGYTF. Using reference TRBV18 and TRBJ1-2 for the parts outside the CDR3, the full variable domain is NAGVMQNPRHLVRRRGQEARLRCSPMKGHSHVYWYRQLPEEGLKFMVYLQKENIIDESGMPKERFSAEFPKEGPSILRIQQVVRGDSAAYFCASSLSDRTDGYTFGSGTRLTVV.

This clone was seen a handful of times. The rearrangement links TRBV25-1 to TRBJ1-2; 9 bases map to TRBD1. In germline, CDR1 is MGHDK, CDR2 SYGVNS. Trimming at V came to 10 bases and at J to 0 bases, leaving 15 bases not matched to a gene. This CDR3 contains 17 residues. DNA of the CDR3: TGTGCCACTTGCCCCGGGACAGGGTCCACAGCTAACTATGGCTACACCTTC. Translated: CATCPGTGSTANYGYTF.

The chain is built from TRBV6-5 and TRBJ1-2; 10 nucleotides line up with TRBD1. V dropped 5 bases and J dropped 6; count of bases not matched to a gene: 9. The CDR3 contains 15 residues. Germline values: CDR1 MNHEY, CDR2 SVGAGI. CDR3 coding DNA: TGTGCCAGCAGTCGCCCTGGGACAGGGGTTAATGGCTACACCTTC. This translates into CASSRPGTGVNGYTF.

The CDR3, as DNA: TGTGCCAGCAGCTTAGAGAGAGGGATCCAAGAGACCCAGTACTTC. This gives the protein CASSLERGIQETQYF. The rearrangement links TRBV11-2 to TRBJ2-5, with a tentative D call TRBD2 (5 bases). This CDR3 region has 15 residues. Trimming pared 0 bases from V and 1 base from J, leaving 9 bases between. CDR1 SGHAT and CDR2 FQNNGV come from the germline V gene.

This chain uses TRBV29-1 with TRBJ2-1; 9 nucleotides align to TRBD2. The CDR3 runs to 14 residues. The V gene's germline CDR1 is SQVTM and CDR2 ANQGSEA. V lost 1 base to trimming and J lost 8 bases; unmatched junction nucleotides: 6. This CDR3 is CSVEGLAGEDEQFF. CDR3 in DNA: TGCAGCGTTGAAGGGTTAGCGGGAGAGGATGAGCAGTTCTTC.

This CDR3 is CASSVERGGYTDTQYF. The CDR3 nucleotides are TGTGCCAGCAGCGTAGAGCGGGGGGGATACACAGATACGCAGTATTTT. The chain uses TRBV9 and TRBJ2-3, with 10 nucleotides matching TRBD2. V gave up 0 bases and J gave up 2 bases; unmatched junction bases: 3. Germline V gene lookup returns CDR1 SGDLS and CDR2 YYNGEE. There are 16 residues in the CDR3.

The chain links TRBV7-2 to TRBJ2-1; D not resolved. This CDR3 has 14 residues. Germline CDR1 and CDR2: SGHTA and FQGNSA. The V end was cut by 0 bases, the J end by 3 bases, with 6 bases between. The CDR3 sequence: CASSLAQRYNEQFF. CDR3 coding DNA: TGTGCCAGCAGCTTAGCACAACGCTACAATGAGCAGTTCTTC. Supplemented by reference TRBV7-2 and TRBJ2-1, the full variable domain reads GAGVSQSPSNKVTEKGKDVELRCDPISGHTALYWYRQSLGQGLEFLIYFQGNSAPDKSGLPSDRFSAERTGGSVSTLTIQRTQQEDSAVYLCASSLAQRYNEQFFGPGTRLTVL.

The chain employs TRBV15 and TRBJ2-1; D call uncertain. The CDR3 covers 15 residues. CDR1 and CDR2 from the germline V gene are LNHNV and YYDKDF (reference sequence). Trimming pared 5 bases from V and 0 bases from J, leaving 11 bases between. CDR3 DNA: TGTGCCACCAGCGGCGAGGTGGGCTCCTACAATGAGCAGTTCTTC. It encodes CATSGEVGSYNEQFF.